This entry lists 15 T cell receptor beta chains sequenced from one sample in a study of shared clonotypes between healthy human individuals. Repertoires were generated with immunoSEQ multiplex PCR, while TCRdb's copy carries only in-frame clones and drops some. The profile shows approximately 350,000 clones, approximately 74% of them singletons. The sample was memory CD4+ T cells sorted from blood. Indicated subset: CD45RA-negative fraction. The receptors come from a man under 40 in good health.

The J gene is TRBJ2-6, the V gene TRBV27, with TRBD2 matching over 8 bases. The CDR3 is made up of 17 amino acids. J gave up 0 bases and V 4 bases, and 5 bases lay outside the gene matches. Germline V lookup: CDR1 MNHEY, CDR2 SMNVEV (reference sequence). The CDR3 reads CASSYTSGISGANVLTF. For the CDR3, the DNA is TGTGCCAGCAGTTATACTAGCGGCATCTCTGGGGCCAACGTCCTGACTTTC.

The chain joins TRBV7-9 to TRBJ2-7; the D gene could be TRBD1 or TRBD2 (5 bases each). Germline CDR1 reads SEHNR; CDR2 reads FQNEAQ (reference sequence). The CDR3 contains 12 residues. Trimming took 3 bases from V and 6 from J, leaving 9 bases between them. As DNA, the CDR3 is TGTGCCAGCAGCTTTCAGGGACGCGAGCAGTACTTC. Its translation is CASSFQGREQYF.

This clone has just one count. V is TRBV18 and J is TRBJ1-2; a possible D gene is TRBD1 (6 bases). Trimming took 4 bases from V and 8 from J, leaving 17 bases between them. The CDR3 is 14 residues long. In germline, CDR1 is KGHSH, CDR2 LQKENI. The chain's CDR3 is CASSRDVQGNGYTF. CDR3 nucleotides: TGTGCCAGCTCACGAGACGTTCAGGGGAACGGCTACACCTTC.

This chain's CDR3 is CASSPTSTYEQYF. CDR3 nucleotide sequence: TGTGCCAGCAGCCCCACCTCCACCTACGAGCAGTACTTC. The J gene is TRBJ2-7, the V gene TRBV7-3; no clear D. V shed 5 bases and J shed 2 bases, with 10 bases lying between them. Germline V gene sequence: CDR1 SGHTA, CDR2 FQGTGA. This CDR3 is 13 amino acids long.

The rearrangement links TRBV7-2 to TRBJ2-7, with D perhaps matching TRBD1 (6 bases). V lost 2 bases to trimming and J lost 3 bases, with 14 bases between them. Germline V CDR1 and CDR2: SGHTA, FQGNSA. This CDR3 spans 15 amino acids. CDR3 in DNA: TGTGCCAGCAGCTTAACTGGGCAGGGGATCTACGAGCAGTACTTC. Residues: CASSLTGQGIYEQYF.

The chain employs TRBV7-3 and TRBJ2-2, with D perhaps TRBD2 (5 bases). CDR3 length: 14 residues. V lost 2 bases, J lost 6 bases, and 10 bases lay in between. Germline lookup yields CDR1 SGHTA and CDR2 FQGTGA. The CDR3: CASSLLPRAGELFF. The DNA of the CDR3 is TGTGCCAGCAGCTTACTTCCGCGGGCCGGGGAGCTGTTTTTT.

The chain links TRBV5-1 to TRBJ2-5; perhaps TRBD1 as D (6 bases). V was cut by 4 bases and J by 2 bases, with 15 bases left in between. Germline CDR1 is SGHRS and CDR2 is YFSETQ. There are 15 residues in the CDR3. The DNA for the CDR3 is TGCGCCAGCAGCAGGCCGGACAGCGTACAAGAGACCCAGTACTTC. It yields the protein CASSRPDSVQETQYF. The full variable domain, rest sourced from reference TRBV5-1 and TRBJ2-5, is KAGVTQTPRYLIKTRGQQVTLSCSPISGHRSVSWYQQTPGQGLQFLFEYFSETQRNKGNFPGRFSGRQFSNSRSEMNVSTLELGDSALYLCASSRPDSVQETQYFGPGTRLLVL.

This clone was seen ten or more times. The rearrangement uses TRBV5-6 and TRBJ2-7; D possibly corresponds to TRBD2 (6 bases). Germline V gene sequence: CDR1 SGHDT, CDR2 YYEEEE. The CDR3 is 16 residues long. Trimming shortened V by 3 bases and J by 4 bases, and 20 bases separated the two germline ends. The CDR3 nucleotides are TGTGCCAGCAGCTCTGACTCGGGCGGGATCCTTTACGAGCAGTACTTC. The encoded protein is CASSSDSGGILYEQYF.

V and J are TRBV11-2 and TRBJ2-2, with a weak D call TRBD2 (6 bases). V gave up 2 bases and J gave up 1 base, with 17 bases separating them. Looked up from germline, CDR1 is SGHAT and CDR2 is FQNNGV. The CDR3 length is 18 residues. The CDR3 loop reads CASSLLPGLRLNTGELFF. CDR3 bases: TGTGCCAGCAGCTTACTCCCGGGACTCCGACTGAACACCGGGGAGCTGTTTTTT.

The table lists this clone with a count of one. The chain employs TRBV15 and TRBJ1-1, with 9 bases that match TRBD1. Unmatched junction bases numbered 11, after V lost 3 bases and J lost 6 bases. The CDR3 has 16 amino acids. Germline lookup yields CDR1 LNHNV and CDR2 YYDKDF (reference sequence). CDR3 protein: CATSSVPGQGIPEAFF. For the CDR3, the DNA is TGTGCCACCAGCAGTGTCCCGGGACAGGGAATCCCTGAAGCTTTCTTT.

This sequence joins TRBV29-1 and TRBJ1-5; the D gene is possibly TRBD1 (6 bases). This CDR3 comprises 13 residues. V was trimmed by 4 bases and J by 3 bases, leaving 10 bases between them. Germline loops: CDR1 SQVTM, CDR2 ANQGSEA. In nucleotides, the CDR3 is TGCAGCGTTGTGGGGGCGGACAATCAGCCCCAGCATTTT. Protein: CSVVGADNQPQHF.

This rearrangement joins TRBV28 to TRBJ1-2; TRBD1 agrees at 10 bases. The CDR3 runs to 13 residues. Germline-derived CDR1 and CDR2 are MDHEN and SYDVKM. With V trimmed by 5 bases and J by 7 bases, 4 bases remained unmatched. The CDR3 DNA reads as TGTGCCAGCAGTGGGACAGGGGTGAGTGGCTACACCTTC. It is translated as CASSGTGVSGYTF.

This clone was counted only a few times. The CDR3: CASSRGGNQPQHF. The CDR3 DNA reads TGTGCCAGCAGCCGTGGAGGGAATCAGCCCCAGCATTTT. J is TRBJ1-5 and V is TRBV7-9, with D uncertain. CDR3 length: 13 residues. Germline CDR1 is SEHNR and CDR2 is FQNEAQ (reference sequence). Trimming cost V 5 bases and J 4 bases, with 9 bases left between them.

This sequence joins TRBV20-1 and TRBJ1-2, with unresolved D. Looked up from germline, CDR1 is DFQATT and CDR2 is SNEGSKA (reference sequence). The length of the CDR3 is 11 residues. The V end lost 5 bases, the J end lost 6 bases, and 10 bases lay between the germline ends. The CDR3 DNA follows: TGCAGTGCTCGCGGGGTTCATGGCTACACCTTC. Translating gives CSARGVHGYTF.

This clone has a handful of counts. The chain combines TRBV5-8 with TRBJ2-2; TRBD1 agrees at 9 bases. Germline loops: CDR1 SGHTS, CDR2 YDEGEE. CDR3 size: 17 residues. V gave up 4 bases and J gave up 0 bases; unmatched junction bases: 7. The CDR3 region is CASSGGQGRANTGELFF. Written as DNA, the CDR3 is TGTGCCAGCAGCGGGGGACAGGGTCGGGCGAACACCGGGGAGCTGTTTTTT. Combining the CDR3 with reference TRBV5-8 and TRBJ2-2 gives the whole variable domain EAGVTQSPTHLIKTRGQQATLRCSPISGHTSVYWYQQALGLGLQFLLWYDEGEERNRGNFPPRFSGRQFPNYSSELNVNALELEDSALYLCASSGGQGRANTGELFFGEGSRLTVL.